A selection of T cell receptor beta chains follows, all from one sample in a study of shared clonotypes between healthy human individuals. Only in-frame clones appear in the TCRdb table, and some are missing; sequencing was by immunoSEQ multiplex PCR. Counted here are approximately 590,000 clones, about 95% occurring once; the ten biggest clones make up around 0.097%. The sample taken for sequencing was naive CD8+ T cells sorted from blood. All receptors derive from a woman aged 30 to 39 in good health. The CDR3 runs from the conserved cysteine through the conserved F or W. D genes are given only for firm matches. Size values are once, few and many counts, or a class for expanded clones, and some rows have none.

V gene: TRBV10-2; clone size: .; D gene: .; J gene: TRBJ2-3; CDR3 DNA: TGCGCCAGCGGGGCAGGGGGGACGGATACGCAGTATTTT; CDR3 protein: CASGAGGTDTQYF
V gene: TRBV27; clone size: .; D gene: TRBD1; J gene: TRBJ2-7; CDR3 DNA: TGTGCCAGCCATCCAGGGGGCGGCGGCGAGCAGTACTTC; CDR3 protein: CASHPGGGGEQYF
V gene: TRBV7-8; clone size: .; D gene: .; J gene: TRBJ2-3; CDR3 DNA: TGTGCCAGCAGCTCCTTATCGAGCACAGATACGCAGTATTTT; CDR3 protein: CASSSLSSTDTQYF
V gene: TRBV4-2; clone size: .; D gene: TRBD2; J gene: TRBJ2-3; CDR3 DNA: TGTGCCAGCAGCCAAGATGAAGCGGGAGCGGTAACAGATACGCAGTATTTT; CDR3 protein: CASSQDEAGAVTDTQYF
V gene: TRBV4-2; clone size: once; D gene: .; J gene: TRBJ2-1; CDR3 DNA: TGTGCCAGCAGCCCGAGTAGCGAATCCTACAATGAGCAGTTCTTC; CDR3 protein: CASSPSSESYNEQFF
V gene: TRBV5-1; clone size: few; D gene: TRBD2; J gene: TRBJ2-3; CDR3 DNA: TGCGCCAGCAGCCCGGGACTAGCGGACACAGATACGCAGTATTTT; CDR3 protein: CASSPGLADTDTQYF
V gene: TRBV7-9; clone size: .; D gene: TRBD1; J gene: TRBJ2-1; CDR3 DNA: TGTGCCAGCATCTTGGGACAGGGGACCTACAATGAGCAGTTCTTC; CDR3 protein: CASILGQGTYNEQFF
V gene: TRBV7-9; clone size: .; D gene: .; J gene: TRBJ1-2; CDR3 DNA: TGTGCCAGCAGCTTAGAAGGGTTTGGCTATGGCTACACCTTC; CDR3 protein: CASSLEGFGYGYTF
V gene: TRBV19; clone size: .; D gene: .; J gene: TRBJ2-1; CDR3 DNA: TGTGCCAGTAGTATCATCTTAGCTGGCGATGAGCAGTTCTTC; CDR3 protein: CASSIILAGDEQFF
V gene: TRBV28; clone size: .; D gene: TRBD2; J gene: TRBJ2-7; CDR3 DNA: TGTGCCAGCAGTTTAATCACTAGCGCATCCTACGAGCAGTACTTC; CDR3 protein: CASSLITSASYEQYF
V gene: TRBV5-6; clone size: few; D gene: TRBD2; J gene: TRBJ2-7; CDR3 DNA: TGTGCCAGCAGCTTCGGGGGGACCTACGAGCAGTACTTC; CDR3 protein: CASSFGGTYEQYF
V gene: TRBV5-4; clone size: once; D gene: .; J gene: TRBJ2-7; CDR3 DNA: TGTGCCAGCAGCTCCAGACAGAGCTCCTACGAGCAGTACTTC; CDR3 protein: CASSSRQSSYEQYF
V gene: TRBV9; clone size: .; D gene: .; J gene: TRBJ1-4; CDR3 DNA: TGTGCCAGCAGCGTAGGGGGGACTAATGAAAAACTGTTTTTT; CDR3 protein: CASSVGGTNEKLFF
V gene: TRBV29-1; clone size: .; D gene: .; J gene: TRBJ2-3; CDR3 DNA: TGCAGCGTTGAGGCTCCGGATACGCAGTATTTT; CDR3 protein: CSVEAPDTQYF